This is a list of T cell receptor beta chains from one sample in a study of early T cells in non-severe SARS-CoV-2 infection. TCRdb re-called the 5' RACE reads with MiXCR, one entry per CDR3 protein. The sample holds tens of thousands of distinct CDR3 sequences, more than 15% seen once. Specimen: whole blood, collected at baseline. These receptors originate from an adult who was a healthcare worker with PCR-confirmed SARS-CoV-2 infection or an uninfected control (not recorded which). Both conserved end residues are part of each CDR3. D genes are given only for firm matches. Clone size is not always given. Where it is, it says once, few, many or a class for expanded clones.

j_gene,abundance,v_gene,d_gene,CDR3nt,CDR3aa
TRBJ1-4,few,TRBV29-1,-,TGCAGCGCACGCGGTCCGAAGGATGAACTGTTTTTT,CSARGPKDELFF
TRBJ2-7,once,TRBV18,-,TGTGCCAGCTCTTCAGAGTCGGGTTATTACGAGCAGTACTTC,CASSSESGYYEQYF
TRBJ2-4,few,TRBV27,TRBD1,TGTGCCAGCAGTGATCTAAGGACAGGGGCTCTAGCCAAAAACATTCAGTACTTC,CASSDLRTGALAKNIQYF
TRBJ2-4,-,TRBV12-3/TRBV12-4,-,TGTGCCAGTAGAAGTCAAAACATTCAGTACTTC,CASRSQNIQYF
TRBJ1-3,-,TRBV18,-,TGTGCCAGCTCACCGCCAGGGAAAGTCGAAAACACCATATATTTT,CASSPPGKVENTIYF
TRBJ2-1,-,TRBV15,-,TGTGCCACCAGCAGAGGAAAGCGGACCTACAATGAGCAGTTCTTC,CATSRGKRTYNEQFF
TRBJ2-5,-,TRBV29-1,-,TGCAGCGTTGAGAGCAGCCCGTACCAAGAGACCCAGTACTTC,CSVESSPYQETQYF
TRBJ2-2,few,TRBV24-1,-,TGTGCCACCAGTTCGACTGGGGGATTAGGCGGGGAGCTGTTTTTT,CATSSTGGLGGELFF
TRBJ2-1,-,TRBV4-3,-,TGCGCCAGCAGCCAAGGGTGGGGGGATGATGAGCAGTTCTTC,CASSQGWGDDEQFF
TRBJ2-1,-,TRBV12-3/TRBV12-4,-,TGTGCCAGCAGTCCCGCCTTGGGGGGCTCCTACAATGAGCAGTTCTTC,CASSPALGGSYNEQFF
TRBJ1-1,few,TRBV28,-,TGTGCCAGCAGTCCGATAGAGCGACGGACTGAAGCTTTCTTT,CASSPIERRTEAFF
TRBJ2-3,few,TRBV7-9,-,TGTGCCAGCAGTTCAGGGGTCTTCGTTAGCACAGATACGCAGTATTTT,CASSSGVFVSTDTQYF
TRBJ2-2,-,TRBV7-6,-,TGTGCCAGCAGCTTAACCGCGAACACCGGGGAGCTGTTTTTT,CASSLTANTGELFF
TRBJ2-3,-,TRBV7-2,TRBD2,TGTGCCAGCAGCTTAGGGACTAGCGGGGGGTTTGATACGCAGTATTTT,CASSLGTSGGFDTQYF
TRBJ1-1,few,TRBV6-6,-,TGTGCCAGCAGTTACGACGGCAGAGGCACTGAAGCTTTCTTT,CASSYDGRGTEAFF
TRBJ2-1,-,TRBV5-4,-,TGTGCCAGCAGCTCGCCCCCGCTAGGGAGCCCCTACAATGAGCAGTTCTTC,CASSSPPLGSPYNEQFF
TRBJ2-7,few,TRBV7-6,-,TGTGCCAGCAGCTCCCCCGGTGGGAAGCAGTACTTC,CASSSPGGKQYF
TRBJ1-2,-,TRBV4-2,-,TGTGCCAGCAGCCAAGAGGTGGACTATGGCTACACCTTC,CASSQEVDYGYTF
TRBJ1-1,-,TRBV7-2,-,TGTGCCAGCAGCTTAGATCGGGCAGTCGCCACTGAAGCTTTCTTT,CASSLDRAVATEAFF
TRBJ2-1,few,TRBV7-9,TRBD1,TGTGCCAGCAGCTTAGCAGGGACAGCTAATGAGCAGTTCTTC,CASSLAGTANEQFF
TRBJ2-3,few,TRBV5-1,-,TGCGCCAGCAGCTTGGATGGGGACTTCTACACAGATACGCAGTATTTT,CASSLDGDFYTDTQYF
TRBJ2-7,many,TRBV6-5,-,TGTGCCAGCAGCAAGGGACCTTCCTACGAGCAGTACTTC,CASSKGPSYEQYF
TRBJ2-3,-,TRBV7-2,-,TGTGCCAGCAGTCCGCGGAGGAACACAGATACGCAGTATTTT,CASSPRRNTDTQYF
TRBJ2-4,-,TRBV25-1,-,TGTGCCAGCAGACGGGGGTCCGAAAACATTCAGTACTTC,CASRRGSENIQYF
TRBJ2-2,-,TRBV29-1,TRBD2,TGCAGCGTTGAAGTAGCGGGAGGCCCTACGAACACCGGGGAGCTGTTTTTT,CSVEVAGGPTNTGELFF
TRBJ2-7,many,TRBV6-2/TRBV6-3,TRBD2,TGTGCCAGCAGTTACGTGGCGGGAGTCGGGGACGAGCAGTACTTC,CASSYVAGVGDEQYF
TRBJ2-1,-,TRBV20-1,TRBD2,TGCAGTGCTGCTGACACCGGGACTAGCGGGGAAGGTGAGCAGTTCTTC,CSAADTGTSGEGEQFF
TRBJ2-7,few,TRBV11-2,TRBD2,TGTGCCAGCAGCTTTTCGAGCGGGGGTTCGAACTACGAGCAGTACTTC,CASSFSSGGSNYEQYF